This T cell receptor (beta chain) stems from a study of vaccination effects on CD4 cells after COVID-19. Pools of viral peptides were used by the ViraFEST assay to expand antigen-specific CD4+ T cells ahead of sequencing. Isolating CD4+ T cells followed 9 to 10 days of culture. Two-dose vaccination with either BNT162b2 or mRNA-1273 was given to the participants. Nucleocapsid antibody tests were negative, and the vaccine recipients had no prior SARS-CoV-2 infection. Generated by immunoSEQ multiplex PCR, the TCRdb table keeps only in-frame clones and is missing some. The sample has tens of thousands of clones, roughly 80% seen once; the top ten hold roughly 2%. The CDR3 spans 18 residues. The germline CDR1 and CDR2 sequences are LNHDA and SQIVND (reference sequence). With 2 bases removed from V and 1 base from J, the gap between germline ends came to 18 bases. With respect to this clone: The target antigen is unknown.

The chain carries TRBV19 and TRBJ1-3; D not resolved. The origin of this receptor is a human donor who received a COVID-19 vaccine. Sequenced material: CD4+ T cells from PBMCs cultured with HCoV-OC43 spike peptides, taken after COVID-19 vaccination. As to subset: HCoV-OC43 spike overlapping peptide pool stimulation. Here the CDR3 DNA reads TGTGCCAGTAGTATACAATGGCGGCGTGGCATTTCTGGAAACACCATATATTTT. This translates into CASSIQWRRGISGNTIYF.